The 21 T cell receptor beta chains below were found in one sample sequenced in a study of vaccination effects on CD4 cells after COVID-19 (dated by TCRdb to the early 2020s). Library preparation was by the immunoSEQ multiplex PCR assay. TCRdb stores this immuneACCESS table with in-frame sequences only. Part of the clones is absent; in the studies checked, under half of the shortfall reflects unresolved V genes, and no reason is known for the rest. This sample lists 70,000 or so clones; 65% to 75% were detected once. Around 5% of the sample lies in the top ten. In the ViraFEST assay, PBMC were stimulated with viral peptide pools, and antigen-specific CD4+ T cell clonotypes were then identified by expansion using TCR sequencing. After more than 9 days of culture, CD4+ T cells were isolated with the EasySep CD4+ T cell isolation kit. Convalescent patients had PCR-confirmed SARS-CoV-2 infection between March and December 2020, before Alpha, Beta and Delta variants emerged in the United States.

Antigen specificity for these receptors is unknown. Specimen: CD4+ T cells from PBMCs cultured with HIV peptides, collected before COVID-19 vaccination. Explained via the paper, the cell subset or site label denotes: HIV-1 Nef peptide pool negative control/reference culture. Receptors were obtained from a human donor who had a prior SARS-CoV-2 infection.

The genes are TRBV18 and TRBJ2-5; TRBD1 aligns across 7 bases. CDR3 length: 14 amino acids. Germline V gives CDR1 KGHSH, CDR2 LQKENI. The junction had 6 bases not matched to a gene; V was cut back by 7 bases and J by 1 base. CDR3 sequence: CASLDDRAQETQYF. In DNA form, the CDR3 reads TGTGCCAGCTTGGACGACAGGGCCCAAGAGACCCAGTACTTC.

This clone was counted between two and nine times. V is TRBV12-3 or TRBV12-4 and J is TRBJ1-6; D uncertain. The V end lost 2 bases, the J end lost 14 bases, and 7 bases lay between the germline ends. The CDR3 consists of 11 residues. CDR3 loop: CASSLFRTLHF. In nucleotides, the CDR3 is TGTGCCAGCAGTTTATTCAGGACCCTCCACTTT.

A few counts support this clone. This chain links TRBV5-6 with TRBJ1-4, with a tentative D call TRBD1 (6 bases). Germline CDR1 reads SGHDT; CDR2 reads YYEEEE. The CDR3 has 16 residues. Trimming shortened V by 2 bases and J by 8 bases, and 19 bases separated the two germline ends. CDR3 in amino acids: CASSFRQAISGEKLFF. CDR3 sequence (DNA): TGTGCCAGCAGCTTCCGACAGGCCATTTCGGGGGAAAAACTGTTTTTT.

The genes are TRBV14 and TRBJ2-2; D is unresolved. V dropped 3 bases and J dropped 2 bases, with 7 bases sitting between them. The CDR3 is made up of 14 amino acids. The germline V gene has CDR1 SGHDN and CDR2 FVKESK. CDR3 bases: TGTGCCAGCAGCCATGGTCGAAACACCGGGGAGCTGTTTTTT. Protein sequence: CASSHGRNTGELFF.

The CDR3 DNA is TGTGCCAGCAGCATAGCAACTAATGAAAAACTGTTTTTT. Translated: CASSIATNEKLFF. This sequence joins TRBV18 and TRBJ1-4; D not resolved. The CDR3 runs 13 residues. V lost 8 bases to trimming and J lost 0 bases, with 7 bases between them. The germline gives CDR1 KGHSH, CDR2 LQKENI. The variable domain in full, completed from reference TRBV18 and TRBJ1-4, reads NAGVMQNPRHLVRRRGQEARLRCSPMKGHSHVYWYRQLPEEGLKFMVYLQKENIIDESGMPKERFSAEFPKEGPSILRIQQVVRGDSAAYFCASSIATNEKLFFGSGTQLSVL.

V gene TRBV11-2 combines with J gene TRBJ1-1; D remains ambiguous. The CDR3 is 14 residues long. Germline CDR1 reads SGHAT; CDR2 reads FQNNGV. Trimming stripped 2 bases from V and 6 bases from J, with 13 bases between. The CDR3 nucleotides read TGTGCCAGCAGCTTACAATTTGCGGGCTCTGAAGCTTTCTTT. The encoded protein is CASSLQFAGSEAFF. Full variable domain (outside the CDR3, taken from reference TRBV11-2 and TRBJ1-1): EAGVAQSPRYKIIEKRQSVAFWCNPISGHATLYWYQQILGQGPKLLIQFQNNGVVDDSQLPKDRFSAERLKGVDSTLKIQPAKLEDSAVYLCASSLQFAGSEAFFGQGTRLTVV.

The chain joins TRBV19 to TRBJ2-5; D gene uncertain. The V gene lost 6 bases and the J gene lost 4 bases, with 18 bases spanning the gap. Germline loops: CDR1 LNHDA, CDR2 SQIVND (reference sequence). This CDR3 region has 15 residues. CDR3 protein: CASSLDPATIETQYF. The DNA for the CDR3 is TGTGCCAGTAGCCTCGACCCCGCGACGATAGAGACCCAGTACTTC.

The genes are TRBV2 and TRBJ1-5; D remains unclear. CDR1 SNHLY and CDR2 FYNNEI come from the germline V gene. V gave up 4 bases and J gave up 3 bases, with 7 bases separating them. The CDR3 runs to 13 residues. CDR3 amino acids: CASSGEFNQPQHF. For the CDR3, the DNA is TGTGCCAGCAGTGGGGAGTTCAATCAGCCCCAGCATTTT.

This chain connects TRBV11-3 to TRBJ2-5; possible D gene TRBD2, 6 bases. This CDR3 has 18 amino acids. Germline CDR1 is SGHNT and CDR2 is YENEEA. V was clipped by 2 bases and J by 5 bases, with 24 bases between them. The chain's CDR3 is CASSLTFGRDEAWETQYF. In DNA form, the CDR3 reads TGTGCCAGCAGCTTAACATTCGGGCGGGACGAAGCATGGGAGACCCAGTACTTC.

A few counts support this clone. V usage is TRBV5-1 and J usage is TRBJ2-1; D uncertain. Germline V CDR1 and CDR2: SGHRS, YFSETQ. Trimming cost V 3 bases and J 0 bases, with 13 bases left between them. The CDR3 has 16 residues. The CDR3 bases are TGCGCCAGCAGCTCCCAGGCTAGGGCCTCCTACAATGAGCAGTTCTTC. Translated: CASSSQARASYNEQFF.

The chain is built from TRBV5-6 and TRBJ1-1, with D tentatively TRBD1 (5 bases). The CDR3 consists of 14 residues. V was cut by 6 bases and J by 7 bases, with 19 bases left in between. Per germline, CDR1 SGHDT and CDR2 YYEEEE. In DNA, the CDR3 is TGTGCCAGCACCGTCCAAGGGGTGTATGATGAAGCTTTCTTT. Protein product: CASTVQGVYDEAFF.

The rearrangement links TRBV6-1 to TRBJ1-6; no clear D. The length of the CDR3 is 13 residues. Germline CDR1 and CDR2: MNHNS and SASEGT. Trimming pared 2 bases from V and 9 bases from J, leaving 8 bases between. The CDR3 region is CASSEWLLSPLHF. The CDR3 region has the DNA TGTGCCAGCAGTGAATGGCTGCTTTCACCCCTCCACTTT.

CDR3 nucleotide sequence: TGTGCCAGCAGCCATCGGCCGGGAAGGGAAGGCACAGATACGCAGTATTTT. Translated, it gives CASSHRPGREGTDTQYF. This chain uses TRBV7-6 with TRBJ2-3; D might be TRBD2 (5 bases). V was cut by 5 bases and J by 1 base, with 19 bases left in between. Germline V gene lookup returns CDR1 SGHVS and CDR2 FNYEAQ. This CDR3 has 17 amino acids.

This clone was seen only a few times. The chain joins TRBV12-3 or TRBV12-4 to TRBJ2-3, with a tentative D call TRBD2 (6 bases). Deletions cut 3 bases from V and 11 bases from J, with 12 bases between. The CDR3 is made up of 12 amino acids. The CDR3 sequence: CASSFGGLGQYF. CDR3 nucleotides: TGTGCCAGCAGTTTCGGGGGTTTAGGGCAGTATTTT.

The chain joins TRBV7-2 to TRBJ1-2; maybe TRBD1 (5 bases). The CDR3 is 15 residues long. The germline V and J ends were trimmed by 3 bases and 9 bases, with 20 bases remaining between them. CDR1 is SGHTA and CDR2 is FQGNSA in the germline V gene. The CDR3 loop is CASSFSPFRGSRYTF. The DNA of the CDR3 is TGTGCCAGCAGCTTCTCCCCTTTCCGGGGGAGCCGCTACACCTTC. Using reference TRBV7-2 and TRBJ1-2 for the parts outside the CDR3, the full variable domain is GAGVSQSPSNKVTEKGKDVELRCDPISGHTALYWYRQSLGQGLEFLIYFQGNSAPDKSGLPSDRFSAERTGGSVSTLTIQRTQQEDSAVYLCASSFSPFRGSRYTFGSGTRLTVV.

The J gene is TRBJ2-7, the V gene TRBV18, with D hard to call. The V gene's germline CDR1 is KGHSH and CDR2 LQKENI. V was cut by 5 bases and J by 2 bases, with 10 bases left in between. This CDR3 has 13 residues. CDR3 residues: CASSWVGPYEQYF. The CDR3 coding sequence is TGTGCCAGCTCATGGGTGGGCCCCTACGAGCAGTACTTC.

The V and J genes are TRBV6-5 and TRBJ1-1; D gene ambiguous. V dropped 6 bases and J dropped 3 bases, with 5 bases sitting between them. The germline V gene encodes CDR1 MNHEY and CDR2 SVGAGI. CDR3 size: 11 residues. CDR3 nucleotides: TGTGCCAGCAGGCTGGACACTGAAGCTTTCTTT. Protein product: CASRLDTEAFF.

This clone appeared a few times. V usage is TRBV4-3 and J usage is TRBJ1-2; D might be TRBD1 (5 bases). Germline CDR1 is LGHNA and CDR2 is YSLEER. The CDR3 contains 16 residues. V shed 3 bases and J shed 8 bases, with 22 bases lying between them. The CDR3: CASSQGREVPVKGYTF. CDR3 nucleotide sequence: TGCGCCAGCAGCCAGGGCAGGGAAGTGCCTGTGAAGGGCTACACCTTC.

The gene calls are TRBV19 and TRBJ1-3; 7 bases are a match to TRBD1. Germline CDR1 LNHDA, CDR2 SQIVND (reference sequence). The CDR3 is made up of 17 amino acids. J was trimmed by 2 bases and V by 2 bases; bases with no gene match: 9. This CDR3 is CASSIRAGGAAGNTIYF. In DNA, the CDR3 is TGTGCCAGTAGTATAAGAGCAGGGGGGGCTGCTGGAAACACCATATATTTT.

This chain joins TRBV7-2 and TRBJ1-5; 12 bases match TRBD1. Germline V lookup: CDR1 SGHTA, CDR2 FQGNSA. The length of the CDR3 is 17 residues. The trim removed 3 bases at V and 5 bases at J, leaving 8 bases unmatched. Written as DNA, the CDR3 is TGTGCCAGCAGCTTGTTCTCTGGGACAGGGGGCTATCAGCCCCAGCATTTT. Translation: CASSLFSGTGGYQPQHF.

This clone was found a few times. The V and J genes are TRBV19 and TRBJ1-4; 7 positions agree with TRBD1. Germline-derived CDR1 and CDR2 are LNHDA and SQIVND (reference sequence). Trimming took 6 bases from V and 6 from J; bases not matched to a gene: 7. CDR3 length: 14 residues. For the CDR3, the DNA is TGTGCCAGTAGCCCCGACAGGGACGATGAAAAACTGTTTTTT. It yields the protein CASSPDRDDEKLFF. Together with reference TRBV19 and TRBJ1-4, the CDR3 gives the full variable domain: DGGITQSPKYLFRKEGQNVTLSCEQNLNHDAMYWYRQDPGQGLRLIYYSQIVNDFQKGDIAEGYSVSREKKESFPLTVTSAQKNPTAFYLCASSPDRDDEKLFFGSGTQLSVL.